Listed below are T cell receptor beta chains from one sample, sequenced in a study of CD8+ T cells in alopecia areata. TCRdb keeps only in-frame clones here, not all; method: immunoSEQ multiplex PCR. Here the sample spans approximately 210,000 clones, approximately 40% being singletons. The sequences come from CD4+ T cells sorted from blood, collected at roughly week 36, from a patient treated with tofacitinib. The source of these receptors is a human donor with alopecia areata. Both conserved end residues are part of each CDR3. D genes are given only for firm matches. Part of the rows lack a size; the others show once, few, many or a class for expanded clones.

CDR3 length	V gene	clone size	J gene	D gene	CDR3 DNA	CDR3 protein
15	TRBV5-5	.	TRBJ1-2	.	TGTGCCAGCAGCTTTATGCAGTCATCCGCCTATGGCTACACCTTC	CASSFMQSSAYGYTF
12	TRBV19	few	TRBJ1-2	.	TGTGCCAGTAGTAGAAACAGGGAAGGCTACACCTTC	CASSRNREGYTF
12	TRBV29-1	few	TRBJ2-1	.	TGCAGCGTTGTAGTTAGCCGCAATGAGCAGTTCTTC	CSVVVSRNEQFF
16	TRBV9	.	TRBJ1-2	.	TGTGCCAGCAGCCCACAACCCGGGACGAACCTCTATGGCTACACCTTC	CASSPQPGTNLYGYTF
16	TRBV5-1	.	TRBJ2-3	.	TGCGCCAGCAGCTTGGACAGAGATTTTACCACAGATACGCAGTATTTT	CASSLDRDFTTDTQYF
15	TRBV7-9	few	TRBJ2-3	.	TGTGCCAGCAGCCCGGGACTTTCTAGCACAGATACGCAGTATTTT	CASSPGLSSTDTQYF
19	TRBV4-1	.	TRBJ2-5	TRBD2	TGCGCCAGCAGCCACCCGAGGCCTGATCTAGCGGAGCCCCAAGAGACCCAGTACTTC	CASSHPRPDLAEPQETQYF
15	TRBV6-6	.	TRBJ2-2	.	TGTGCCAGTGTTCTGGGACCCCTCCACACCGGGGAGCTGTTTTTT	CASVLGPLHTGELFF
13	TRBV7-2	few	TRBJ1-5	.	TGTGCCAGCAGCTTGTCTGACGGTCAGCCCCAGCATTTT	CASSLSDGQPQHF
13	TRBV9	few	TRBJ1-2	.	TGTGCCAGCAGTCCTGGGGGCAGCTATGGCTACACCTTC	CASSPGGSYGYTF
11	TRBV29-1	few	TRBJ2-5	.	TGCAGCGTTGGAGAGTGGGAGACCCAGTACTTC	CSVGEWETQYF
14	TRBV5-1	.	TRBJ1-1	.	TGCGCCAGCAGACACACAGGGTTCGTCACTGAAGCTTTCTTT	CASRHTGFVTEAFF
15	TRBV5-1	few	TRBJ2-2	.	TGCGCCAGCAGCTTGGGCGGTGTACGGAGCGGGGAGCTGTTTTTT	CASSLGGVRSGELFF
12	TRBV19	.	TRBJ2-4	.	TGTGCCAGTACTTTCGCAGGAAACATTCAGTACTTC	CASTFAGNIQYF
13	TRBV30	few	TRBJ2-6	.	TGTGCCTGGCAGGGGTCAGGGGCCAACGTCCTGACTTTC	CAWQGSGANVLTF
20	TRBV5-1	.	TRBJ2-3	TRBD2	TGCGCCAGCAGCCAGGGACTAGCGGGAGGGCGAGGGACGCCGCGGGATACGCAGTATTTT	CASSQGLAGGRGTPRDTQYF
14	TRBV6-5	.	TRBJ2-5	TRBD1	TGTGCCAGCAGTTACCGGGACAGGGAGAAGACCCAGTACTTC	CASSYRDREKTQYF
14	TRBV6-1	few	TRBJ1-5	TRBD1	TGTGCCAGCAGTGAACGGACAGGGTGGCAGCCCCAGCATTTT	CASSERTGWQPQHF
11	TRBV5-1	few	TRBJ2-1	.	TGCGCCAGCAGCTGGGGGAGTGAGCAGTTCTTC	CASSWGSEQFF
13	TRBV30	.	TRBJ2-2	TRBD1	TGTGCCTGGGGCTACAGGGGAGACCGGGAGCTGTTTTTT	CAWGYRGDRELFF
15	TRBV6-1	.	TRBJ1-2	TRBD1	TGTGCCAGCAGTTTGTCCCCACGGGACAGCTATGGCTACACCTTC	CASSLSPRDSYGYTF
13	TRBV15	.	TRBJ2-7	.	TGTGCCACCAGCAGGGTCGATACCTACGAGCAGTACTTC	CATSRVDTYEQYF
14	TRBV5-4	few	TRBJ1-2	.	TGTGCCAGCACCGACGGGACGGACTGGTACGGCTACACCTTC	CASTDGTDWYGYTF
13	TRBV18	.	TRBJ1-5	.	TGTGCCAGCTCACTGCAGCGGGATCAGCCCCAGCATTTT	CASSLQRDQPQHF
13	TRBV29-1	few	TRBJ1-2	.	TGCAGCGTTGTATCAGGGCTCGGTCAAGGCTACACCTTC	CSVVSGLGQGYTF
14	TRBV7-2	.	TRBJ2-4	.	TGTGCCAGCAGCTTAGATCGCTGGGACCAAATTCAGTACTTC	CASSLDRWDQIQYF
13	TRBV11-2	once	TRBJ1-2	.	TGTGCCAGCAGCCAACCGGACCGCTATGGCTACACCTTC	CASSQPDRYGYTF
13	TRBV4-2	.	TRBJ2-2	.	TGTGCCAGCAGCCAAGTCGGACCCGGGGAGCTGTTTTTT	CASSQVGPGELFF
14	TRBV4-3	.	TRBJ1-5	TRBD1	TGCGCCAGCAGCCAAGTACAGGGGAGGGGGCCCCAGCATTTT	CASSQVQGRGPQHF